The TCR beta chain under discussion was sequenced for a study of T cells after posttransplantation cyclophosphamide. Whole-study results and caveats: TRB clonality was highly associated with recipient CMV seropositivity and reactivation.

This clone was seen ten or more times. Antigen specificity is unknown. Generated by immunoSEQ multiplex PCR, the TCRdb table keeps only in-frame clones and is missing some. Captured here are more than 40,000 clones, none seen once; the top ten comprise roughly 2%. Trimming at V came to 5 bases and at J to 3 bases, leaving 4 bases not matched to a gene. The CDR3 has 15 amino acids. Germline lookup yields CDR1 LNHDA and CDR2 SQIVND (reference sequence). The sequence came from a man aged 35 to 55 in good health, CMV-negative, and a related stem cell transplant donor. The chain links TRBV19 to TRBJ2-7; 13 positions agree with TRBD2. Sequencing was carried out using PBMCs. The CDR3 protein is CASSLGTSGNYEQYF. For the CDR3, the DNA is TGTGCCAGTAGTCTCGGGACTAGCGGGAACTACGAGCAGTACTTC.